This T cell receptor beta chain was captured in a study of shared clonotypes between healthy human individuals. TCRdb's copy holds only in-frame clones and misses some; the assay was immunoSEQ multiplex PCR. The repertoire has 2 million to 2.5 million clones, 80% to 95% of them found once; the top ten carry around 0.37%. Germline CDR1 is SGHAT and CDR2 is FQDESV (reference sequence). The CDR3 runs 15 residues. The V end lost 5 bases, the J end lost 2 bases, and 13 bases lay between the germline ends. This TCR was sampled from a man between 18 and 35 years old in good health. Some clones in this sample may be carry-over from other donors' samples. The chain is built from TRBV11-1 and TRBJ2-1; D possibly corresponds to TRBD2 (6 bases). The sequenced sample was naive CD4+ T cells from PBMCs. Noted subset: CD45RA+ positively selected. Written as DNA, the CDR3 is TGTGCCAGCAGCGAGAAGCGGGCCCCCTACAATGAGCAGTTCTTC. Its translation is CASSEKRAPYNEQFF.